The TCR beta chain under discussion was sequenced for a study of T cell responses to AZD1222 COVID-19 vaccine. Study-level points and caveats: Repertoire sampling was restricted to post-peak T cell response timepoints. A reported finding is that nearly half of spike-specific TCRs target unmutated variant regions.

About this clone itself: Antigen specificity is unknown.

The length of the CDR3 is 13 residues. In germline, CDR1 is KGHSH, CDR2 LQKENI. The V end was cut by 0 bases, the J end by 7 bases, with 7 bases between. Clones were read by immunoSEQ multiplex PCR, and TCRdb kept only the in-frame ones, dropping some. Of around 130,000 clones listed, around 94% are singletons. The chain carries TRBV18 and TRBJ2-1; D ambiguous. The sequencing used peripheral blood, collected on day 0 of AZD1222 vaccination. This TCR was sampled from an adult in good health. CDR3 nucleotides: TGTGCCAGCTCACCACCGGGGAAAAATGAGCAGTTCTTC. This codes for CASSPPGKNEQFF.